The T cell receptor (beta chain) described here comes from a study of T cell repertoires in cytomegalovirus infection. As for the study in general: Signatures in public TCR beta sequences pointed to both CMV infection and matching HLA type. Overall study findings and caveats: Individuals carrying CMV plus the relevant HLA were identified by cumulative frequency of public TCR beta families. CMV-specific HLA-C-restricted TCR beta clonotypes dominated the ex vivo response.

Concerning this clonotype: Its antigen is currently unknown.

The length of the CDR3 is 14 residues. Germline V gene lookup returns CDR1 SGHRS and CDR2 YFSETQ. V was pared by 1 base and J by 4 bases, with 3 bases of the junction left unmatched. TCRdb re-derived calls from the reads in MiXCR, one entry per CDR3 protein. Counted here are about 300,000 distinct CDR3 sequences, around 9.1% occurring once; the ten biggest clones make up over 2.5%. The receptor was isolated from a human donor in good health (CMV status not recorded). Some clones in this sample may be carry-over from other donors' samples. The sample was PBMCs. The chain joins TRBV5-1 to TRBJ1-1; TRBD1 agrees at 8 bases. CDR3 residues: CASSLPTGGTEAFF. The CDR3 coding sequence is TGCGCCAGCAGCTTGCCCACAGGGGGCACTGAAGCTTTCTTT.